Described below is a single T cell receptor (beta chain) sequence and its context. The antigen is unknown. Sequencing was performed with immunoSEQ multiplex PCR; in TCRdb, only in-frame clones are kept and a portion is missing. The sample records tens of thousands of clones, around 80% being singletons. The data stem from a study of STAT3 mutations in large granular lymphocyte leukemia. Whole-study context: Among longitudinally sequenced T-LGLL patients, roughly half had canonical activating STAT3 mutations detected.

The CDR3 sequence is 10 residues long. Germline V gene lookup returns CDR1 SGHRS and CDR2 YFSETQ. V was shortened by 0 bases and J by 9 bases, with 4 bases between the two germline ends. Study findings and constraints: At least one immunodominant TCR beta clonotype appeared in every T-cell large granular lymphocyte leukemia patient.

Input material: PBMCs. This chain joins TRBV5-1 and TRBJ2-7; no reliable D call. The clonotype originates from a human donor with T large granular lymphocyte leukemia. Some clones in this sample may be carry-over from other donors' samples. DNA for the CDR3: TGCGCCAGCAGCTTGGACCGGCAGTACTTC. This sequence encodes CASSLDRQYF.